This TCR beta chain was sequenced for a study of blood T cell repertoires in COVID-19. At the level of the study: The United States, Italy and Spain provided the acute and convalescent COVID-19 samples. PBMCs, B-cell-depleted T cells, or T cells provided the cDNA or gDNA that made up the material.

Authors' data handling: Amplifying reference gene primers gave estimates of nucleated cell counts. The table came from immunoSEQ multiplex PCR; TCRdb's copy has only in-frame clones and leaves some out. The V and J calls and clone size are taken from that table; D and trimming were inferred from the DNA. This sample carries around 180,000 clones, 82% of them seen once, and the ten largest clones take more than 9%. CDR1 is SGHRS and CDR2 is YFSETQ in the germline V gene. The trim removed 5 bases at V and 2 bases at J, leaving 4 bases unmatched. This CDR3 has 14 amino acids. This chain uses TRBV5-1 with TRBJ1-1; 9 bases are a match to TRBD1. What was sequenced was peripheral blood. This TCR was recovered from a woman over 75 with active or convalescent COVID-19. This CDR3 reads CASRTQGANTEAFF. The CDR3 nucleotides are TGCGCCAGCAGAACACAGGGGGCCAACACTGAAGCTTTCTTT.